This T cell receptor beta chain was captured by sequencing in a study of blood T cell repertoires in COVID-19 (TCRdb year 2020). Broadly, across the study: Samples covering the acute and convalescent phases of COVID-19 were provided by collaborators in the United States, Italy and Spain. The prospective study material was composed of cDNA or gDNA derived from T cells, B-cell-depleted T cells, or PBMCs. Subjects who had been exposed to COVID-19, were actively infected with it, or had recovered from it provided the deeply sampled blood TCRbeta repertoires that made up the dataset. The repertoires were released in a freely available public database meant as a resource for research on the immune response to SARS-CoV-2. Samples came from the ongoing ImmuneRACE study (first 160 participants) plus 1,254 subjects from 6 global collaborators. A de-identified subject ID, COVID-19 status, age in years and sex were almost always included in the sample metadata. HLA class I and class II types, where available, came from metadata supplied by the sample provider rather than from assay-based typing. Here is what the overall study found, with its caveats: How much clinical and demographic metadata was included differed by source and by participant, and the metadata was provided uncurated.

Whole blood was collected in K2EDTA tubes by collaborating institutions according to the institutions' own protocols. For TCRbeta analysis, collaborators shipped samples in one of three forms: frozen whole blood, isolated PBMCs, or DNA extracted from either of those sample types. Comment on this clone: Its antigen has not been determined. The sample holds no much larger clone one base away, and base qualities are not on file.

V was cut back by 3 bases and J by 0 bases, leaving a gap of 8 bases between them. CDR1 DFQATT and CDR2 SNEGSKA were looked up in the germline V gene (reference sequence). There are 13 amino acids in the CDR3, from cysteine to phenylalanine inclusive. This entry keeps only the CDR3 DNA: 39 bases, framed from base 1. TCRbeta CDR3 regions were amplified from genomic DNA using the immunoSEQ Assay, a bias-controlled multiplex PCR. In the original analysis: The number of nucleated cells in each sample was estimated by amplification of reference gene primers within the assay. Sequence reads were collapsed and filtered to measure the absolute abundance of every unique TCRbeta CDR3 rearrangement. For each sample, productive Simpson clonality was calculated as the square root of Simpson's diversity index across productive rearrangements. TCRdb took over this immuneACCESS table, retaining in-frame rearrangements with V and J assigned. Such tables are incomplete; in checked studies, under half of the missing clones stem from an unresolved V gene, and the remainder is unexplained. D and trimming were read from the DNA, whereas the V and J calls and clone size are those reported in that table. In this sample the table shows approximately 4,000 clones, approximately 89% of which occur a single time. Together, the top ten hold 5.4% of the sample.

The receptor comes from a woman aged 65 to 85 with active COVID-19. Sequencing input: peripheral blood. The rearranged segments are TRBV20-1 and TRBJ1-2; TRBD1 is a weak D gene call, 5 bases matching. In nucleotides, the sequence is TGCAGTGCTAGTCCAGGGACTAACTATGGCTACACCTTC. Its amino acids are CSASPGTNYGYTF.